These 5 T cell receptor beta chains came from one sample sequenced in a study of T cells in Graves' hyperthyroidism and ophthalmopathy. Authors of the study amplified TCR beta CDR3 regions from RNA transcripts. In the first-round RT-PCR of the TCR CDR3, the HTBI primer set was used. TCRdb re-analysed the multiplex PCR reads in MiXCR, keeping a single row per CDR3 protein. The data show hundreds of thousands of distinct CDR3 sequences, 13% to 15% seen once. The specimen was blood. The receptors derive from a woman in her late teens or twenties with Graves' hyperthyroidism.

V usage is TRBV7-9 and J usage is TRBJ2-1; the match to TRBD2 covers 10 bases. The CDR3 consists of 20 residues. The germline gives CDR1 SEHNR, CDR2 FQNEAQ (reference sequence). V was clipped by 1 base and J by 4 bases; unmatched bases: 16. The CDR3 nucleotides read TGTGCCAGCAGCTTAGAGGGGAACCTCGAGACTAGCGGGTTGTACAATGAGCAGTTCTTC. Translation: CASSLEGNLETSGLYNEQFF.

In its sample, this clonotype was seen many times. V gene TRBV11-2 combines with J gene TRBJ2-3; tentative D call: TRBD2 (7 bases). The germline V gene has CDR1 SGHAT and CDR2 FQNNGV. This CDR3 region has 18 residues. With 5 bases removed from V and 0 bases from J, the gap between germline ends came to 21 bases. The DNA of the CDR3 is TGTGCCAGCAGCCCTTGGGGAGGGGGGGCCTCTAGCACAGATACGCAGTATTTT. It translates to CASSPWGGGASSTDTQYF.

This clonotype came up many times. The genes are TRBV4-1 and TRBJ2-5, with 9 bases matching TRBD1. Looked up from germline, CDR1 is MGHRA and CDR2 is YSYEKL. J gave up 4 bases and V 5 bases, and 11 bases lay outside the gene matches. The CDR3 length is 16 residues. This chain's CDR3 is CASSDYGQGFLETQYF. Here the CDR3 DNA reads TGCGCCAGCAGCGATTACGGACAGGGGTTTTTAGAGACCCAGTACTTC.

This clonotype was seen at least ten times. V gene TRBV11-1 combines with J gene TRBJ2-5, with 11 bases matching TRBD2. Germline V CDR1 and CDR2: SGHAT, FQDESV (reference sequence). V gave up 5 bases and J gave up 3 bases; unmatched junction bases: 5. This CDR3 is built from 15 residues. The CDR3 bases are TGTGCCAGCAGCGCTCGACTAGCGGGAAAAGAGACCCAGTACTTC. Its translation is CASSARLAGKETQYF.

This clonotype was counted only a few times. The chain is built from TRBV28 and TRBJ2-7, with D possibly being TRBD2 (5 bases). The CDR3 length is 16 residues. Germline-derived CDR1 and CDR2 are MDHEN and SYDVKM. The germline V and J ends were trimmed by 3 bases and 1 base, with 16 bases remaining between them. CDR3 DNA sequence: TGTGCCAGCAGTTTCTCTTTACTTAGCGTGTCCTACGAGCAGTACTTC. It is translated as CASSFSLLSVSYEQYF.